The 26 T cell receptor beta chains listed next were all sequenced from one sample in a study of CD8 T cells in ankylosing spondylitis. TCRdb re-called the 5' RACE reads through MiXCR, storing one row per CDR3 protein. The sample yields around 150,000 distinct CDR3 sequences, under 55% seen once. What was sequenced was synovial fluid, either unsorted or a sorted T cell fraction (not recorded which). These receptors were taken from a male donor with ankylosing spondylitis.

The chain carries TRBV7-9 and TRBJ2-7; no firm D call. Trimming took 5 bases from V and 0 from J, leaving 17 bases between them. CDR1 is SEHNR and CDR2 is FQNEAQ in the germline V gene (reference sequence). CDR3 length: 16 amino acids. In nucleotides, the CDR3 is TGTGCCAGCAGCCCCGCATCCGCCACAGTCTCCTACGAGCAGTACTTC. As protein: CASSPASATVSYEQYF.

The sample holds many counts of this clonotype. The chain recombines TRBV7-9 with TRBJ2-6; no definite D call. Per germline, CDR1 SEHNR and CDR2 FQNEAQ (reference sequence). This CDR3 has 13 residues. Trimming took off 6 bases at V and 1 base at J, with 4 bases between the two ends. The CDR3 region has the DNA TGTGCCAGCAGAGAGTCTGGGGCCAACGTCCTGACTTTC. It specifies CASRESGANVLTF.

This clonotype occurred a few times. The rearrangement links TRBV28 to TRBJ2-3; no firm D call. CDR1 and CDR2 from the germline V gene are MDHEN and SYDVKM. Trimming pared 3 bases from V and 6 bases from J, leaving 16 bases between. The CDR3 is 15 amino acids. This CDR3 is CASSFFRLVPDTQYF. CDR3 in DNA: TGTGCCAGCAGTTTTTTTCGCCTCGTACCGGATACGCAGTATTTT.

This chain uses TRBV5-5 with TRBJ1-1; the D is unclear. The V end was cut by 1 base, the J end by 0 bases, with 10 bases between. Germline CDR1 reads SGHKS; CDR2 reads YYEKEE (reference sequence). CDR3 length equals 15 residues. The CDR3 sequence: CASSLTGFMNTEAFF. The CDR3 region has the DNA TGTGCCAGCAGCTTGACGGGGTTCATGAACACTGAAGCTTTCTTT.

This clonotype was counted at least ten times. CDR3 sequence: CASSLFPGEANYGYTF. As DNA, the CDR3 is TGTGCCAGCAGCTTGTTTCCGGGGGAAGCTAACTATGGCTACACCTTC. This chain links TRBV5-4 with TRBJ1-2; a weak D match, TRBD1 (5 bases). Trimming left V 1 base short and J 0 bases short, with 13 bases between. The CDR3 is 16 amino acids. Per germline, CDR1 SGHNT and CDR2 YYREEE (reference sequence).

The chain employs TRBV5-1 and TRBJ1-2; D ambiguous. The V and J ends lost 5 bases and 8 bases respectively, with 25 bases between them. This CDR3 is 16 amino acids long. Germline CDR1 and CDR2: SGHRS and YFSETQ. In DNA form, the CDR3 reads TGCGCCAGCAGAGCCGCCTTCCTTAGGGTACGCGGCGGCTACACCTTC. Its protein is CASRAAFLRVRGGYTF.

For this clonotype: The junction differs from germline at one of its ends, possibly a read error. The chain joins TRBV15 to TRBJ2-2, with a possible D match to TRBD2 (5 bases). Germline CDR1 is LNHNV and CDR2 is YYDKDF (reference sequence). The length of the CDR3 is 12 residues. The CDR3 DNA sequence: TGTGCCACCAGCAGAGAGACCGGGGAGCTGGTTTTT. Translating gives CATSRETGELVF.

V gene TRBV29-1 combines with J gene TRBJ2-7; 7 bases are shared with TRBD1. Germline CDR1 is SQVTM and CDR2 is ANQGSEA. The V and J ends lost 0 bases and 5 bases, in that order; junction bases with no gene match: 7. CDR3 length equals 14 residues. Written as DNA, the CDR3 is TGCAGCGTTGAAGAGGGGATTACAGGGGACGAGCAGTACTTC. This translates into CSVEEGITGDEQYF.

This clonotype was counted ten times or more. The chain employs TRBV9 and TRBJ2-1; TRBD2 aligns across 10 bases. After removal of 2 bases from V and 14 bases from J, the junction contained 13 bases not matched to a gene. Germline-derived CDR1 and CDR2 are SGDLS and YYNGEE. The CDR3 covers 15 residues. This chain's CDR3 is CASSVWSSGGPPEFF. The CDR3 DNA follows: TGTGCCAGCAGCGTGTGGAGTAGCGGGGGGCCCCCCGAGTTCTTC.

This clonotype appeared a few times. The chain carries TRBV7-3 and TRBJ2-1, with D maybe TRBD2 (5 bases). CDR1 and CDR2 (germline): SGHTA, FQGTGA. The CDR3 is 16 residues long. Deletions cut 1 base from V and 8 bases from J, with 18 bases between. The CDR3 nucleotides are TGTGCCAGCAGCTTAATGGCAGGAGGATCACTCGATGAGCAGTTCTTC. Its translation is CASSLMAGGSLDEQFF. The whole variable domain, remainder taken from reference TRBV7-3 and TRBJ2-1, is GAGVSQTPSNKVTEKGKYVELRCDPISGHTALYWYRQSLGQGPEFLIYFQGTGAADDSGLPNDRFFAVRPEGSVSTLKIQRTERGDSAVYLCASSLMAGGSLDEQFFGPGTRLTVL.

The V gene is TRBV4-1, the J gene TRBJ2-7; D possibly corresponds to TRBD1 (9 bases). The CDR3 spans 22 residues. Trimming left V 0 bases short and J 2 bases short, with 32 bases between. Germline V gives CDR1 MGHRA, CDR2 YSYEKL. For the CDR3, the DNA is TGCGCCAGCAGCCAAGATCTAGGAAGGGGACAGGGACTACTAGCGGCCACCTACGAGCAGTACTTC. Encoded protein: CASSQDLGRGQGLLAATYEQYF.

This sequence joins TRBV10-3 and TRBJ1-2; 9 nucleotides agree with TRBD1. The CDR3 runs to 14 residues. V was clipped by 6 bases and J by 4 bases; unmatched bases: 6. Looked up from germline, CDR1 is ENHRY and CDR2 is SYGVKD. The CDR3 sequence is CAISRQGVGYGYTF. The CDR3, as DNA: TGTGCCATCAGCCGACAGGGGGTGGGCTATGGCTACACCTTC.

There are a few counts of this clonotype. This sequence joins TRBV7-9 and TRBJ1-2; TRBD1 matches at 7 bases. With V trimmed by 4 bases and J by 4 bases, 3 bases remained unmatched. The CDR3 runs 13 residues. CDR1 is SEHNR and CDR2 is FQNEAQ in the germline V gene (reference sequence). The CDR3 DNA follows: TGTGCCAGCAGCTGGACAGGAGCCTATGGCTACACCTTC. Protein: CASSWTGAYGYTF.

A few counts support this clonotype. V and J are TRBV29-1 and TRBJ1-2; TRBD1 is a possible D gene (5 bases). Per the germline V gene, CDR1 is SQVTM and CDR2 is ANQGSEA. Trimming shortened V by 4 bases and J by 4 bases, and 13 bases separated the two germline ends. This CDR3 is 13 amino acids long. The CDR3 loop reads CSVGGATPYGYTF. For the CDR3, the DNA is TGCAGCGTTGGAGGGGCAACCCCCTATGGCTACACCTTC.

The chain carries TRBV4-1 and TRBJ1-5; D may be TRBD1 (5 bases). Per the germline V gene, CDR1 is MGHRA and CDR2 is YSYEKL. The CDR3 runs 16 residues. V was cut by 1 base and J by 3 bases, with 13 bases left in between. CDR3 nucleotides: TGCGCCAGCAGCCAAGGGATCTTGGGGGTCAATCAGCCCCAGCATTTT. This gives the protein CASSQGILGVNQPQHF.

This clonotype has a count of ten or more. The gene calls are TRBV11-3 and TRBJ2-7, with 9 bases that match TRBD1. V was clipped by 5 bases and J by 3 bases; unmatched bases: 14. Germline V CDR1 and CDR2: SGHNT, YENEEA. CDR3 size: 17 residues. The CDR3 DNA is TGTGCCAGCAGCCCCGTGGGGGACAGGGATGGGAGCTACGAGCAGTACTTC. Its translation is CASSPVGDRDGSYEQYF.

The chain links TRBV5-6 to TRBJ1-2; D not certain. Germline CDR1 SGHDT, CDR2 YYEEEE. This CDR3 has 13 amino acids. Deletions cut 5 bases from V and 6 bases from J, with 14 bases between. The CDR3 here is CASSFGLWDGYTF. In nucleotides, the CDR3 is TGTGCCAGCAGTTTCGGACTGTGGGATGGCTACACCTTC.

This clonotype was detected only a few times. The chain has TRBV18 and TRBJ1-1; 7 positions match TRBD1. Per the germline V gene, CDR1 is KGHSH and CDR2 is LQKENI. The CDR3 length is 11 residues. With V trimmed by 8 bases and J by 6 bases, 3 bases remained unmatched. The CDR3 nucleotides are TGTGCCAGCCCGCAGGGGGCTGAAGCTTTCTTT. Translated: CASPQGAEAFF.

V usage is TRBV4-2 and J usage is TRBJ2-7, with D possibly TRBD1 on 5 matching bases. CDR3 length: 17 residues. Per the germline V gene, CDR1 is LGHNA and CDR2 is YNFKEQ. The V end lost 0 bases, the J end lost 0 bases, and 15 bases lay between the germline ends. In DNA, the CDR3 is TGTGCCAGCAGCCAAGAATGGTGGACAAGGAGCTCCTACGAGCAGTACTTC. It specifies CASSQEWWTRSSYEQYF.

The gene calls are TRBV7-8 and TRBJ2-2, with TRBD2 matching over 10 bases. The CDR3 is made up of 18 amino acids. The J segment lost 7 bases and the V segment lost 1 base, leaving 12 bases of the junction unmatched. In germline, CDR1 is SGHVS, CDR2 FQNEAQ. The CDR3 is CASSLEGPSGRLGGELFF. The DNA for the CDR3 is TGTGCCAGCAGCTTAGAGGGCCCTAGCGGGAGACTCGGCGGGGAGCTGTTTTTT.

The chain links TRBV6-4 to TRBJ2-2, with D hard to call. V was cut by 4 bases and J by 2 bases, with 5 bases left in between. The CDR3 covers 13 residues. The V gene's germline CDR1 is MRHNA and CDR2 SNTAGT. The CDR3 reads CASSASNTGELFF. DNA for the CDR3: TGTGCCAGCAGTGCCTCCAACACCGGGGAGCTGTTTTTT.

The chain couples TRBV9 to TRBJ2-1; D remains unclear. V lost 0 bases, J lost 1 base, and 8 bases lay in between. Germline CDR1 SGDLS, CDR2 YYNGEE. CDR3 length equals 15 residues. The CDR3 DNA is TGTGCCAGCAGCGTAGGGCCAGCGTCCTACAATGAGCAGTTCTTC. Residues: CASSVGPASYNEQFF.

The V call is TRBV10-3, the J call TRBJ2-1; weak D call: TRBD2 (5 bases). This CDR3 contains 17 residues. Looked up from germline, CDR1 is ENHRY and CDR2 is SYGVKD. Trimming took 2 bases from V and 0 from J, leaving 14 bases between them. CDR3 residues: CAISEEGAASSYNEQFF. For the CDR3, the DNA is TGTGCCATCAGTGAGGAGGGAGCCGCCAGCTCCTACAATGAGCAGTTCTTC.

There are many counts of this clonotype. In DNA, the CDR3 is TGCAGTGCTAGAGATTTTTGGGGGAGCTCTGCTGAAGCTTTCTTT. Encoded protein: CSARDFWGSSAEAFF. The J gene is TRBJ1-1, the V gene TRBV20-1, with a tentative D call TRBD1 (5 bases). Germline lookup yields CDR1 DFQATT and CDR2 SNEGSKA (reference sequence). V was clipped by 0 bases and J by 6 bases, with 17 bases between them. This CDR3 comprises 15 residues.

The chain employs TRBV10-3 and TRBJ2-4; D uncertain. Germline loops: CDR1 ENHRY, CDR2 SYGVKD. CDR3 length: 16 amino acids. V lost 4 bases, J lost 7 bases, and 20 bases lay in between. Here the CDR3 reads CAISVEFNPPGNIQYF. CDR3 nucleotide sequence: TGTGCCATCAGTGTGGAGTTCAACCCTCCGGGTAACATTCAGTACTTC.

Here the CDR3 reads CASSWAGQETQYF. The CDR3 DNA reads TGCGCCAGCAGCTGGGCAGGACAAGAGACCCAGTACTTC. The chain combines TRBV5-1 with TRBJ2-5; the D is unclear. The germline V gene has CDR1 SGHRS and CDR2 YFSETQ. Trimming took off 3 bases at V and 2 bases at J, with 8 bases between the two ends. The CDR3 loop spans 13 amino acids.